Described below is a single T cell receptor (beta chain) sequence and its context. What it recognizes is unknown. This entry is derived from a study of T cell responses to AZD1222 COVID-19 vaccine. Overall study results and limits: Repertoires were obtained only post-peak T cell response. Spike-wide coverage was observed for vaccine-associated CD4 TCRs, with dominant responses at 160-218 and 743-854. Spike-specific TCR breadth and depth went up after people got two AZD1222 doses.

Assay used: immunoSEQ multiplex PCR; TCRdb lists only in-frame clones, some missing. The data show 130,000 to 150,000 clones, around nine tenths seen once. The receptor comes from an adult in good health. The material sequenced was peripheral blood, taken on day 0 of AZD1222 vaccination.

CDR3 DNA sequence: TGTGCCAGCAGTGATTGGGTGGGGGAACAAGAGACCCAGTACTTC. Translating gives CASSDWVGEQETQYF. This rearrangement joins TRBV6-1 to TRBJ2-5; D possibly matches TRBD1 or TRBD2 (5 bases each). V gave up 3 bases and J gave up 2 bases, with 13 bases separating them. CDR3 size: 15 residues. CDR1 is MNHNS and CDR2 is SASEGT in the germline V gene.